These 24 T cell receptor beta chains were sequenced from one sample in a study of T cells in Graves' hyperthyroidism and ophthalmopathy. RNA transcripts served as the template for amplifying TCR beta CDR3 regions. HTBI primers were used for first-round RT-PCR of the TCR CDR3. TCRdb reprocessed the multiplex PCR reads with MiXCR, giving one entry per CDR3 protein. The sample records hundreds of thousands of distinct CDR3 sequences, about 15% being singletons. Input material: blood. These receptors originate from a woman in her 30s with Graves' hyperthyroidism that later progressed to Graves' ophthalmopathy.

This clonotype was found many times. The chain has TRBV7-2 and TRBJ2-3; 9 nucleotides match TRBD2. Germline assignment: CDR1 SGHTA and CDR2 FQGNSA. The CDR3 spans 16 residues. V lost 3 bases and J lost 4; bases outside the gene matches: 8. The CDR3: CASSLTSGGGADTQYF. In DNA form, the CDR3 reads TGTGCCAGCAGCTTGACTAGCGGAGGGGGGGCAGATACGCAGTATTTT. Looking up the rest from reference TRBV7-2 and TRBJ2-3 gives the full variable domain: GAGVSQSPSNKVTEKGKDVELRCDPISGHTALYWYRQSLGQGLEFLIYFQGNSAPDKSGLPSDRFSAERTGGSVSTLTIQRTQQEDSAVYLCASSLTSGGGADTQYFGPGTRLTVL.

This clonotype was seen many times. The genes are TRBV10-3 and TRBJ1-2; D unresolved. CDR3 size: 16 residues. Per the germline V gene, CDR1 is ENHRY and CDR2 is SYGVKD. Trimming left V 3 bases short and J 4 bases short, with 18 bases between. CDR3 sequence reads: CAISEGPPSVGYGYTF. CDR3 in DNA: TGTGCCATCAGTGAAGGCCCTCCCTCTGTCGGCTATGGCTACACCTTC.

In its sample, this clonotype was seen once. The chain has TRBV28 and TRBJ2-2; no firm D call. The CDR3 extends over 21 amino acids. Germline CDR1 reads MDHEN; CDR2 reads SYDVKM. V was clipped by 3 bases and J by 5 bases, with 31 bases between them. The CDR3 sequence is CASSFGYLIRAETSRTGELFF. Written as DNA, the CDR3 is TGTGCCAGCAGTTTTGGTTATTTGATAAGGGCAGAAACATCACGGACCGGGGAGCTGTTTTTT.

This clonotype was picked up a small number of times. The chain recombines TRBV25-1 with TRBJ2-3; D is uncertain. Germline V gene sequence: CDR1 MGHDK, CDR2 SYGVNS. V dropped 4 bases and J dropped 2 bases, with 13 bases sitting between them. This CDR3 spans 15 amino acids. The CDR3 reads CASSGSQDLTDTQYF. In DNA form, the CDR3 reads TGTGCCAGCAGTGGCAGCCAGGACCTCACAGATACGCAGTATTTT.

This clonotype was picked up a small number of times. The chain couples TRBV20-1 to TRBJ2-7, with 7 bases lining up with TRBD1. The V and J ends lost 0 bases and 6 bases, in that order; junction bases with no gene match: 8. This CDR3 region has 14 residues. The germline gives CDR1 DFQATT, CDR2 SNEGSKA (reference sequence). The CDR3 spells CSARDREGGFEQYF. CDR3 nucleotides: TGCAGTGCTAGAGATCGTGAAGGGGGCTTCGAGCAGTACTTC.

This clonotype was seen ten or more times. The rearrangement uses TRBV7-9 and TRBJ2-1; D possibly corresponds to TRBD2 (6 bases). The CDR3 has 17 residues. Trimming removed 5 bases at V and 5 bases at J, with 22 bases between. CDR1 and CDR2 from the germline V gene are SEHNR and FQNEAQ (reference sequence). The CDR3 bases are TGTGCCAGCAGCCCCCAGCCGGATCTAGCGCTTAACAATGAGCAGTTCTTC. It specifies CASSPQPDLALNNEQFF.

In its sample, this clonotype was seen many times. The V gene is TRBV30, the J gene TRBJ1-1; tentative D call: TRBD1 (5 bases). The V gene's germline CDR1 is GTSNPN and CDR2 SVGIG (reference sequence). The V and J ends lost 3 bases and 0 bases respectively, with 8 bases between them. This CDR3 has 13 residues. The CDR3 DNA reads TGTGCCTGGAGAAGACAGATGAACACTGAAGCTTTCTTT. This encodes CAWRRQMNTEAFF.

In this sample, this clonotype turned up a few times. The chain has TRBV6-1 and TRBJ2-1, with 8 bases matching TRBD2. CDR1 is MNHNS and CDR2 is SASEGT in the germline V gene. This CDR3 comprises 14 residues. The trim removed 7 bases at V and 4 bases at J, leaving 6 bases unmatched. CDR3 nucleotide sequence: TGTGCCAGCACCTGGGTAGCGGGATACAATGAGCAGTTCTTC. It is translated as CASTWVAGYNEQFF.

The rearrangement links TRBV20-1 to TRBJ2-2, with TRBD2 matching over 14 bases. V was clipped by 7 bases and J by 1 base; unmatched bases: 8. Germline CDR1 reads DFQATT; CDR2 reads SNEGSKA (reference sequence). This CDR3 has 17 residues. This CDR3 reads CSVPFGTSGGNTGELFF. CDR3 bases: TGCAGTGTCCCCTTCGGGACTAGCGGGGGGAACACCGGGGAGCTGTTTTTT.

This clonotype has at least ten counts. CDR3 region: CASSRPSVANEKLFF. The CDR3 region has the DNA TGTGCCAGCAGTCGTCCGTCGGTAGCTAATGAAAAACTGTTTTTT. This sequence joins TRBV28 and TRBJ1-4; D unclear. In germline, CDR1 is MDHEN, CDR2 SYDVKM. CDR3 length: 15 amino acids. Trimming left V 5 bases short and J 3 bases short, with 13 bases between.

The genes are TRBV30 and TRBJ1-2; 7 bases align to TRBD1. The length of the CDR3 is 13 residues. Trimming removed 5 bases from V and 3 bases from J; junction bases left unmatched: 6. Germline CDR1 is GTSNPN and CDR2 is SVGIG (reference sequence). This CDR3 is CAWGRDRDYGYTF. The CDR3, as DNA: TGTGCCTGGGGGAGAGACAGGGACTATGGCTACACCTTC.

This clonotype was observed many times. The chain carries TRBV10-1 and TRBJ2-4; D uncertain. With 3 bases removed from V and 7 bases from J, the gap between germline ends came to 13 bases. The CDR3 runs 14 residues. CDR1 and CDR2 from the germline V gene are WNHNN and SYGVQD (reference sequence). CDR3 region: CASSERGMSNIQYF. As DNA, the CDR3 is TGCGCCAGCAGTGAAAGAGGAATGTCCAACATTCAGTACTTC.

This clonotype was detected ten times or more. The CDR3 sequence: CASSVASGSYEQYF. The CDR3 DNA reads TGTGCCAGTAGTGTGGCTAGCGGGAGTTACGAGCAGTACTTC. The genes are TRBV9 and TRBJ2-7; 10 nucleotides agree with TRBD2. From germline, CDR1 is SGDLS and CDR2 YYNGEE. The CDR3 loop spans 14 amino acids. V dropped 8 bases and J dropped 4; count of bases not matched to a gene: 9.

This clonotype was seen at least ten times. The V gene is TRBV18, the J gene TRBJ1-4, with 8 bases identical to TRBD1. Germline V lookup: CDR1 KGHSH, CDR2 LQKENI. The CDR3 runs to 14 residues. Unmatched junction bases numbered 2, after V lost 1 base and J lost 7 bases. As DNA, the CDR3 is TGTGCCAGCTCACCACAGACAGGGGCTGAAAAACTGTTTTTT. This codes for CASSPQTGAEKLFF.

The chain employs TRBV7-2 and TRBJ1-1; tentatively, D is TRBD1 (5 bases). The CDR3 is 11 amino acids. Per germline, CDR1 SGHTA and CDR2 FQGNSA. Trimming took off 5 bases at V and 9 bases at J, with 10 bases between the two ends. The CDR3 loop is CASSLGPQAFF. The CDR3 DNA is TGTGCCAGCAGCCTGGGACCTCAAGCTTTCTTT.

This chain's CDR3 is CASSSGDSGQGVVTEQYF. CDR3 nucleotide sequence: TGTGCCAGCAGTTCCGGGGATTCGGGACAGGGGGTGGTCACCGAGCAGTACTTC. The V call is TRBV12-3 or TRBV12-4, the J call TRBJ2-7; 11 bases align to TRBD1. This CDR3 comprises 18 residues. J lost 6 bases, V lost 4 bases, and 17 bases had no gene match.

This clonotype was counted ten times or more. The V call is TRBV20-1, the J call TRBJ2-5, with D uncertain. From germline, CDR1 is DFQATT and CDR2 SNEGSKA (reference sequence). The CDR3 is 13 amino acids. V lost 2 bases, J lost 5 bases, and 12 bases lay in between. CDR3 sequence (DNA): TGCAGTGCTAGACGGCACGGCAGCGAGACCCAGTACTTC. Amino acids: CSARRHGSETQYF.

This clonotype has a count of ten or more. The J gene is TRBJ1-1, the V gene TRBV19, with 9 positions matching TRBD1. Germline V gene lookup returns CDR1 LNHDA and CDR2 SQIVND (reference sequence). The CDR3 extends over 16 amino acids. V dropped 7 bases and J dropped 3; count of bases not matched to a gene: 12. CDR3 region: CASINRDRVIDTEAFF. As DNA, the CDR3 is TGTGCCAGTATCAACCGGGACAGGGTAATAGACACTGAAGCTTTCTTT.

This clonotype was seen many times. The J gene is TRBJ2-7, the V gene TRBV29-1; TRBD1 matches 9 bases. CDR1 and CDR2 from the germline V gene are SQVTM and ANQGSEA. The CDR3 is made up of 13 amino acids. Trimming cost V 0 bases and J 4 bases; bases outside gene matches: 1. The CDR3: CSVEEDRGYEQYF. The CDR3 bases are TGCAGCGTTGAAGAAGACAGGGGGTACGAGCAGTACTTC.

This clonotype was detected ten times or more. This chain uses TRBV30 with TRBJ1-2, with TRBD1 matching 9 bases. Germline V gene lookup returns CDR1 GTSNPN and CDR2 SVGIG (reference sequence). V shed 7 bases and J 7 bases; nucleotides not matched to a gene: 4. The CDR3 is 11 residues long. The CDR3 bases are TGTGCCTCGACAGGGGGGCCTGGCTACACCTTC. Translation: CASTGGPGYTF.

The sample holds many counts of this clonotype. The chain employs TRBV12-3 or TRBV12-4 and TRBJ1-5; no definite D call. This CDR3 is built from 12 residues. V lost 0 bases, J lost 7 bases, and 4 bases lay in between. The CDR3 DNA reads TGTGCCAGCAGTTTAGCATTCCAGCCCCAGCATTTT. Translated: CASSLAFQPQHF.

This clonotype was detected many times. The chain uses TRBV19 and TRBJ2-6; unclear D gene. V lost 4 bases, J lost 4 bases, and 5 bases lay in between. This CDR3 has 13 amino acids. Germline loops: CDR1 LNHDA, CDR2 SQIVND (reference sequence). In DNA, the CDR3 is TGTGCCAGTAGTAACCTGGGGGCCAACGTCCTGACTTTC. This codes for CASSNLGANVLTF.

This clonotype was observed at least ten times. V and J are TRBV13 and TRBJ2-1, with TRBD2 matching 8 bases. V lost 7 bases and J lost 1; bases outside the gene matches: 9. The CDR3 sequence is 16 residues long. Germline V lookup: CDR1 PRHDT, CDR2 FYEKMQ (reference sequence). The CDR3 DNA is TGTGCCAGCACCCCCGAGGGCGGGAGGTCCTACAATGAGCAGTTCTTC. Residues: CASTPEGGRSYNEQFF.

Of note for this clonotype: A much larger clone lies a single base off, so this may be a read error. DNA of the CDR3: TGTGCCACCAGTGGTGTGGAGGAGACCCAGCACTTC. This sequence encodes CATSGVEETQHF. J is TRBJ2-5 and V is TRBV24-1; tentatively, D is TRBD2 (5 bases). This CDR3 spans 12 amino acids. Germline-derived CDR1 and CDR2 are KGHDR and SFDVKD.